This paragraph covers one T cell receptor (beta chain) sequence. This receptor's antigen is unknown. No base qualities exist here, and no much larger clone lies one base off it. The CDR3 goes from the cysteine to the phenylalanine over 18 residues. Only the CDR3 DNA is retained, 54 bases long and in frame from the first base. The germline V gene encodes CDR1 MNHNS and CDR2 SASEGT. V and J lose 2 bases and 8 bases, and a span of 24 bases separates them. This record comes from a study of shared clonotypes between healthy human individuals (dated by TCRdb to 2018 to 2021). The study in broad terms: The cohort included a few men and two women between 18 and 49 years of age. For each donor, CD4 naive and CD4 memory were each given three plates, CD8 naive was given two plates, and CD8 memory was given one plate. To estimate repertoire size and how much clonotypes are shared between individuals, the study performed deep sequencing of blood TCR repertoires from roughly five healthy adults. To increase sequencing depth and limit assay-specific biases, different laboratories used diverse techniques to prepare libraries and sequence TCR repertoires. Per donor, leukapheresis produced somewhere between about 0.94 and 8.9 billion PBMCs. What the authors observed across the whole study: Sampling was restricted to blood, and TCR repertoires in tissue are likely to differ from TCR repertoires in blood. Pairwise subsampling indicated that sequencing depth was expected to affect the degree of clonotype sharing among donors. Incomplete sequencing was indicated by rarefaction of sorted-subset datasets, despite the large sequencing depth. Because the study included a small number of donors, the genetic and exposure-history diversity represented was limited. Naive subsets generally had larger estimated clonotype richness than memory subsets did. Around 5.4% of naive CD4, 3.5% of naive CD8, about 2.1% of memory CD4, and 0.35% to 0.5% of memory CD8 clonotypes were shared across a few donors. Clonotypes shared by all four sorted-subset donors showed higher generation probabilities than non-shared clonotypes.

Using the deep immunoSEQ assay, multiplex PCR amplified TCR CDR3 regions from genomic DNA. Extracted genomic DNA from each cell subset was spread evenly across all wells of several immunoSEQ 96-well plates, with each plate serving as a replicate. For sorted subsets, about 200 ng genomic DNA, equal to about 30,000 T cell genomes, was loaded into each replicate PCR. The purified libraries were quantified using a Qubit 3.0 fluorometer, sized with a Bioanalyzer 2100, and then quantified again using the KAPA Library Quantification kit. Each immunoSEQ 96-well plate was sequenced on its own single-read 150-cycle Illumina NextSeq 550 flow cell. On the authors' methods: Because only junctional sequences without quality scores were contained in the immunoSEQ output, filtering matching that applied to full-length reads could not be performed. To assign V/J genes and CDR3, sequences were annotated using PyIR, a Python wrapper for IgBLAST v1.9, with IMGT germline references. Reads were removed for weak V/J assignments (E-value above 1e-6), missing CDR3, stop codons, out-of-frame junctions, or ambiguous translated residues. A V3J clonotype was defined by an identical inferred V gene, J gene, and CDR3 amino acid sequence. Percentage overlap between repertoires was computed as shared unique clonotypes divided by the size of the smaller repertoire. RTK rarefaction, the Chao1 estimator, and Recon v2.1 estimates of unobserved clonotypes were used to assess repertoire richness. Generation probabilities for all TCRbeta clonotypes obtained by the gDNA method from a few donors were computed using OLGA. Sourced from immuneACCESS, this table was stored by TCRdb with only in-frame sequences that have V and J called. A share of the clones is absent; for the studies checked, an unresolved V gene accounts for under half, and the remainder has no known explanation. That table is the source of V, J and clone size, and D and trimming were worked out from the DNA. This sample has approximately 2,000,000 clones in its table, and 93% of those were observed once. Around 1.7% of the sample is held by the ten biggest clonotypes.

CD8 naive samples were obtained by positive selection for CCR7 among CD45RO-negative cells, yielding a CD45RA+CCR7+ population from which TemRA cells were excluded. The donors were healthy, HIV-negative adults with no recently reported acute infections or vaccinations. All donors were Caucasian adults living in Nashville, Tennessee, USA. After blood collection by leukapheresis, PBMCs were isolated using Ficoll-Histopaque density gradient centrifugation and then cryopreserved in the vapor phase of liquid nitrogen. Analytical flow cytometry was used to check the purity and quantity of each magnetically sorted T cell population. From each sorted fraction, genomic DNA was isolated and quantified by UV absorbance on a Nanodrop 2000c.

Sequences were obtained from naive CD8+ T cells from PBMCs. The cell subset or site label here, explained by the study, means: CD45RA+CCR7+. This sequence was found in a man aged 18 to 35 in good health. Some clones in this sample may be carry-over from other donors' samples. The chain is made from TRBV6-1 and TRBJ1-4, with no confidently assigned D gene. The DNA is TGTGCCAGCAGTGAACGACCTCCTTTGGGGAGACCAAAAGAAAAACTGTTTTTT. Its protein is CASSERPPLGRPKEKLFF.